This T cell receptor (beta chain) was documented in a study of technical replicates of blood from a few donors. Profiling relied on immunoSEQ multiplex PCR, and the TCRdb table lists in-frame clones only, not all of them. Among just over 95,000 clones, roughly 94% were seen once, and the ten largest hold about 0.35%. This clonotype was obtained from a human donor in good health. The sequenced sample was T cells isolated from PBMCs.

As DNA, the CDR3 is TGTGCCACCGACAGGGAATCCTCTGGGGCCAACGTCCTGACTTTC. Amino acids: CATDRESSGANVLTF. The rearrangement uses TRBV15 and TRBJ2-6; 7 bases match TRBD1. The CDR3 contains 15 residues. J lost 0 bases, V lost 8 bases, and 4 bases had no gene match. Per the germline V gene, CDR1 is LNHNV and CDR2 is YYDKDF (reference sequence).